This TCR beta chain was recovered during a study of T cells in Graves' hyperthyroidism and ophthalmopathy. Germline loops: CDR1 GTSNPN, CDR2 SVGIG (reference sequence). This CDR3 has 14 residues. With 3 bases clipped from V and 0 bases from J, the junction kept 4 bases outside the gene matches. To note about this clonotype: The antigen is not known. A read error may explain this, as a much larger clone is one base away.

There were TCR beta CDR3 regions amplified from RNA transcripts. Researchers ran a first-round RT-PCR on the TCR CDR3 using the HTBI primer set. TCRdb independently ran MiXCR on the multiplex PCR reads; one entry per CDR3 protein. Of hundreds of thousands of distinct CDR3 sequences listed, 20% were seen once; the top ten hold approximately 48%. General study points: Ophthalmopathy onset followed model prediction by a median approximately seven months. Ophthalmopathy was told apart from stable hyperthyroidism by a 13 V-J model.

The J gene is TRBJ2-7, the V gene TRBV30; 8 bases align to TRBD1. The sample taken for sequencing was blood. The receptor's source is a man aged 35-49 years with Graves' ophthalmopathy. The CDR3 region is CAWSLGTGSYEQYF. The CDR3 nucleotides are TGTGCCTGGAGCCTAGGGACAGGCTCCTACGAGCAGTACTTC.